This TCR beta chain stems from a study of T cell responses to AZD1222 COVID-19 vaccine. Study-level results: Baseline testing showed seropositivity in only a handful of AZD1222 recipients.

The CDR3 is 15 amino acids. Per the germline V gene, CDR1 is LGHDT and CDR2 is YNNKEL (reference sequence). Some clones are missing from TCRdb's copy, which holds only in-frame ones; the method was immunoSEQ multiplex PCR. In the table there are about 150,000 clones, 80% to 90% of which are singletons. This clone was seen once. The antigen is undetermined. A read error may produce the germline difference seen at one junction end. The chain couples TRBV3-1 (or the pseudogene TRBV3-2) to TRBJ2-5, with D possibly being TRBD2 (5 bases). Material: peripheral blood, obtained on day 0 of MenACWY control vaccination. This TCR was sampled from an adult in good health. CDR3 nucleotides: TGTGCCAGCAGCCAAGCTAAGCTAGCCCAACAGACCCAGTACTTC. Amino acids: CASSQAKLAQQTQYF.